This T cell receptor beta chain was captured in a study of graft-versus-host responses after intestinal transplantation. General study results and limits: Ileal or blood samples showed some GvH clones first, and such clones were also found in recipient marrow.

Here immunoSEQ multiplex PCR was the method, and the copy in TCRdb shows in-frame clones only, minus some. The sample has tens of thousands of clones; 90% are singletons. Trimming removed 0 bases at V and 7 bases at J, with 9 bases between. The CDR3 contains 13 residues. The V gene's germline CDR1 is MNHEY and CDR2 SVGAGI. With regard to this clone: Its antigen is currently unknown.

The clonotype was recovered from a human donor who received an intestinal transplant. Material: unstimulated CD4+ T cells sorted from spleen or lymph node cells, obtained before intestinal transplant. The chain employs TRBV6-5 and TRBJ2-5, with D possibly being TRBD2 (5 bases). The CDR3, as DNA: TGTGCCAGCAGTTACTCGAGGGCGCGGACCCAGTACTTC. Protein: CASSYSRARTQYF.